This T cell receptor beta chain was profiled in a study of type 1 regulatory T cells. About the research overall: An in vitro protocol generated T-allo10, a Tr1-enriched, alloantigen-specific CD4 T cell product.

TCRdb re-called the reads through MiXCR, storing one row per CDR3 protein. The sample comprises under 85,000 distinct CDR3 sequences, around 49% of which are singletons, and roughly 2.1% rests with the top ten. Broader study findings: Tr1 cells had a more restricted TCR repertoire than non-Tr1 cells.

Worth noting for this clonotype: As yet, its antigen is unknown.

V gave up 7 bases and J gave up 6 bases, with 14 bases separating them. This CDR3 comprises 13 residues. Sequenced sample: cultured non-Tr1 T cells, either the whole culture or a sorted T cell fraction (not recorded which). The rearrangement links TRBV12-3 or TRBV12-4 to TRBJ2-3; D gene ambiguous. This clonotype was obtained from a human donor in good health. The chain's CDR3 is CASTLQVGDTQYF. DNA for the CDR3: TGTGCCAGCACCCTCCAAGTGGGGGATACGCAGTATTTT.